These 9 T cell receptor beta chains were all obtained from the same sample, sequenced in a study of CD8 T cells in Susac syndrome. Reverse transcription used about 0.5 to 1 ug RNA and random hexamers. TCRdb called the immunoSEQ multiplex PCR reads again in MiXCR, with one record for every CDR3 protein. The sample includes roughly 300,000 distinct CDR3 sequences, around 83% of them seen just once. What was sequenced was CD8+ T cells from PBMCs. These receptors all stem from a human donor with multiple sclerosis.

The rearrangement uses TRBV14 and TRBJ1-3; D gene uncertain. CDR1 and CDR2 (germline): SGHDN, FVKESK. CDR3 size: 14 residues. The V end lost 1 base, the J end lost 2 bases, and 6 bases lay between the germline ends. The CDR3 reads CASSQGGTGNTIYF. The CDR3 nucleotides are TGTGCCAGCAGCCAAGGAGGAACTGGAAACACCATATATTTT.

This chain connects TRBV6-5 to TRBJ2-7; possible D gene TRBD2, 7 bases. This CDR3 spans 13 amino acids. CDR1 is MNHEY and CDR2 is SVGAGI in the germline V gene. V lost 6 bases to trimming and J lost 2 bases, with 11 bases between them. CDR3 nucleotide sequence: TGTGCCAGCAGCAACGGGGGGCCCTACGAGCAGTACTTC. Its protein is CASSNGGPYEQYF.

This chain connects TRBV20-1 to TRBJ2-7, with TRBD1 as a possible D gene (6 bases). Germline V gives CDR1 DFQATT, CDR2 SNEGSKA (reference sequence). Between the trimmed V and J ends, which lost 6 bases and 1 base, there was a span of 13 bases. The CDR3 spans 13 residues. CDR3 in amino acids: CSAFTGNSYEQYF. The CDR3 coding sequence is TGCAGTGCATTCACAGGGAATTCCTACGAGCAGTACTTC.

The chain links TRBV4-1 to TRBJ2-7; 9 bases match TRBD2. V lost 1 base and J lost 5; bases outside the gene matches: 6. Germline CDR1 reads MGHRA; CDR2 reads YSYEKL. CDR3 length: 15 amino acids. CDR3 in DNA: TGCGCCAGCAGCCAAGGTTTGGCTAGCGGGGACGAGCAGTACTTC. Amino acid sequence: CASSQGLASGDEQYF.

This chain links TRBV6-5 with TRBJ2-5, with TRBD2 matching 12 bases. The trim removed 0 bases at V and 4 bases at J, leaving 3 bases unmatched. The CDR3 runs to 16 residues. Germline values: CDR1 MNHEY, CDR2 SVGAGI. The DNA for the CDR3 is TGTGCCAGCAGTTACTCGCTAGCGGGAGGGGGAGAGACCCAGTACTTC. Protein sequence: CASSYSLAGGGETQYF.

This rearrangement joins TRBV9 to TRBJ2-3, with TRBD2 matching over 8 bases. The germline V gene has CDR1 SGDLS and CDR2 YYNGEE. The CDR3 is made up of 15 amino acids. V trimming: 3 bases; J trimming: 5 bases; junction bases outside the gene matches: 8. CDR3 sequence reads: CASSGSGSGGDTQYF. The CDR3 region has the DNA TGTGCCAGCAGCGGCAGCGGGAGCGGGGGAGATACGCAGTATTTT.

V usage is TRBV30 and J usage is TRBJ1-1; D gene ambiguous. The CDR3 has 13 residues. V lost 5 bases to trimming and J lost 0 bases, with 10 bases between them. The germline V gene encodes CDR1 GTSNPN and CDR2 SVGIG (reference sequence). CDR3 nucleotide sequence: TGTGCCTGGGTTGGACGGATGAACACTGAAGCTTTCTTT. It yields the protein CAWVGRMNTEAFF.

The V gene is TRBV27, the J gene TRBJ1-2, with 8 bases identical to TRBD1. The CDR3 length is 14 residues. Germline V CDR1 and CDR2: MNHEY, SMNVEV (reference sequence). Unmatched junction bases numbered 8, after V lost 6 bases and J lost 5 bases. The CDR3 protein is CASSSGQGFYGYTF. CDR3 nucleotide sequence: TGTGCCAGCAGCTCTGGACAGGGCTTTTATGGCTACACCTTC.

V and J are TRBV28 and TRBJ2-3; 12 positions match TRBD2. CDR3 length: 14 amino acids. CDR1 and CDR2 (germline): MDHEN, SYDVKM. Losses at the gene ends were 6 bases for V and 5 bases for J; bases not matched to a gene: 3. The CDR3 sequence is CASRVGLAGDTQYF. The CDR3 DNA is TGTGCCAGCAGGGTGGGACTAGCGGGAGATACGCAGTATTTT.